Following are 10 T cell receptor beta chains from one sample sequenced in a study of post-analysis software for immune sequencing data. Study-wide results and limits: Compared with controls, patients had more of five or six TRBV segments, including TRBV5-6, TRBV5-1 and TRBV20-1.

Unique molecular identifiers featured in each of the TCR beta cDNA libraries. Using its own MiXCR run on the PCR reads, TCRdb lists one record per CDR3 protein. The table includes some 690,000 distinct CDR3 sequences, about 60% detected once. These receptors are not linked to any known antigen. Sample: blood. These receptors were collected from a girl aged 2 to 9 with multiple sclerosis.

V usage is TRBV11-2 and J usage is TRBJ2-1; 8 nucleotides align to TRBD1. The CDR3 consists of 16 residues. CDR1 and CDR2 from the germline V gene are SGHAT and FQNNGV. V trimming: 7 bases; J trimming: 2 bases; junction bases outside the gene matches: 10. The CDR3 sequence: CASILDDRGPYNEQFF. CDR3 nucleotide sequence: TGTGCCAGCATCCTTGATGACAGGGGTCCCTACAATGAGCAGTTCTTC.

This rearrangement joins TRBV11-2 to TRBJ2-1, with 8 bases aligning to TRBD2. Trimming removed 5 bases from V and 2 bases from J; junction bases left unmatched: 5. The CDR3 consists of 15 residues. Per germline, CDR1 SGHAT and CDR2 FQNNGV. The CDR3 loop is CASSGIAGPYNEQFF. CDR3 nucleotides: TGTGCCAGCAGCGGAATAGCGGGACCCTACAATGAGCAGTTCTTC.

The chain joins TRBV21-1 to TRBJ1-5. TRBV21-1 is a pseudogene locus. The CDR3 extends over 14 amino acids. Here the CDR3 DNA reads TGTGCCAGCAGCAAAGCAGGGAAGCATCAGCCCCAGCATTTT. Translated, it gives CASSKAGKHQPQHF.

CDR3 bases: TGCAGTGCTAGAGATTATAGGGGACTAGAGTTGGGGGAGCAGTACTTC. This gives the protein CSARDYRGLELGEQYF. The chain has TRBV20-1 and TRBJ2-5; TRBD2 matches 8 bases. CDR1 DFQATT and CDR2 SNEGSKA come from the germline V gene (reference sequence). This CDR3 has 16 residues. V gave up 0 bases and J gave up 11 bases; unmatched junction bases: 17.

The rearrangement uses TRBV12-3 or TRBV12-4 and TRBJ2-1, with 11 nucleotides matching TRBD2. CDR3 size: 15 residues. V lost 4 bases to trimming and J lost 6 bases; unmatched junction nucleotides: 5. In nucleotides, the CDR3 is TGTGCCAGCAGTTATAGCGGGGGGGCCCTCAATGAGCAGTTCTTC. It specifies CASSYSGGALNEQFF.

This clonotype was picked up a small number of times. The gene calls are TRBV29-1 and TRBJ2-3, with D possibly matching TRBD2 (6 bases). CDR3 size: 14 residues. Per germline, CDR1 SQVTM and CDR2 ANQGSEA. The V and J ends lost 3 bases and 4 bases respectively, with 14 bases between them. In DNA, the CDR3 is TGCAGCGTTGATAGGGGACTGGCGGCAGATACGCAGTATTTT. This sequence encodes CSVDRGLAADTQYF.

Only a few counts were recorded for this clonotype. This chain links TRBV10-3 with TRBJ2-1; the D gene is possibly TRBD2 (5 bases). The CDR3 is 13 residues long. Trimming left V 3 bases short and J 6 bases short, with 9 bases between. Germline values: CDR1 ENHRY, CDR2 SYGVKD. CDR3 sequence: CAISDRGVNEQFF. CDR3 DNA sequence: TGTGCCATCAGTGACCGGGGTGTCAATGAGCAGTTCTTC.

The chain joins TRBV4-2 to TRBJ2-5; D gene unclear. The ends were cut back, 0 bases at V and 6 bases at J, with 11 bases in the middle. CDR1 LGHNA and CDR2 YNFKEQ come from the germline V gene. The CDR3 has 14 amino acids. This CDR3 reads CASSQETPLKTQYF. The CDR3, as DNA: TGTGCCAGCAGCCAAGAGACACCCCTAAAGACCCAGTACTTC.

The chain is built from TRBV7-9 and TRBJ1-2, with TRBD1 as a possible D gene (5 bases). CDR3 size: 13 residues. Germline assignment: CDR1 SEHNR and CDR2 FQNEAQ (reference sequence). Trimming left V 3 bases short and J 6 bases short, with 11 bases between. Here the CDR3 reads CASSFAGLDGYTF. Here the CDR3 DNA reads TGTGCCAGCAGCTTCGCAGGGTTGGATGGCTACACCTTC.

The chain carries TRBV11-2 and TRBJ2-5; D is undetermined. The end of the DNA fits TRBJ2-7 better, so the J call may be wrong. CDR3 length: 14 residues. CDR1 and CDR2 (germline): SGHAT, FQNNGV. DNA of the CDR3: TGTGCCAGCAGCACTTTACTTCGGGTCTACGAGCAGTACTTC. It encodes CASSTLLRVYEQYF.